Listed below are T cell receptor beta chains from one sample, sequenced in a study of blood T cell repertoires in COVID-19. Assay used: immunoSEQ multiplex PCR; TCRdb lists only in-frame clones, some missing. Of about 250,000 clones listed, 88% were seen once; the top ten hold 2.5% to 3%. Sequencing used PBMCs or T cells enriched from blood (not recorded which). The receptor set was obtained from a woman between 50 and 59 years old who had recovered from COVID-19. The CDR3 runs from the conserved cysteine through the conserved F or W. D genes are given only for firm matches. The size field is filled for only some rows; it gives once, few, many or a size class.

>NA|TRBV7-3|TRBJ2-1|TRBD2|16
TGTGCCAGCAGCTTATGGGCTAGCGGGAGGGGCAATGAGCAGTTCTTC
CASSLWASGRGNEQFF
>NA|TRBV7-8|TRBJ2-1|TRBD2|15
TGTGCCAGCAGCTCACTAGCGGTACCTTACAATGAGCAGTTCTTC
CASSSLAVPYNEQFF
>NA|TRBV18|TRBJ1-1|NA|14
TGTGCCAGCTCACCTCCTGCGCGTGACACTGAAGCTTTCTTT
CASSPPARDTEAFF
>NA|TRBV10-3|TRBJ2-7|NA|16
TGTGCCATCAGTGACCCCACTTTTAGGAGCTCCTACGAGCAGTACTTC
CAISDPTFRSSYEQYF
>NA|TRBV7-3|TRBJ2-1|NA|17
TGTGCCAGCAGCGCGACGGTAGCGGCTAGCTCCTACAATGAGCAGTTCTTC
CASSATVAASSYNEQFF
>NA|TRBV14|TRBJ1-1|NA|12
TGTGCCAGCAGCCAAGTCCGTAGAGAAGCTTTCTTT
CASSQVRREAFF
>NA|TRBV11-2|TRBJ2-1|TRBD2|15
TGTGCCAGCAGCTTAACTAGCGGGAGGGCCGATGAGCAGTTCTTC
CASSLTSGRADEQFF
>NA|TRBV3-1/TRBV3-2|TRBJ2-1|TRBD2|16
TGTGCCAGCAGCCCCCGGACTAGCGGGAGGGTCAGTGAGCAGTTCTTC
CASSPRTSGRVSEQFF
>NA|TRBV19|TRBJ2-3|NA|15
TGTGCCAGTAGTATAGCGGGGGTAGTGGCAGATACGCAGTATTTT
CASSIAGVVADTQYF
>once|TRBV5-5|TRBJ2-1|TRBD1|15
TGTGCCAGCAGCTTGGCCCTGGACAGGGGTTATGAGCAGTTCTTC
CASSLALDRGYEQFF
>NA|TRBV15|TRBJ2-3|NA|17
TGTGCCACCAGCAGAGGGTCTTACCGCGGGATGGGAGATACGCAGTATTTT
CATSRGSYRGMGDTQYF
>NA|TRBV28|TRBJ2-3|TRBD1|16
TGTGCCAGCAGCCCTACACAGGGGTGGTTCACAGATACGCAGTATTTT
CASSPTQGWFTDTQYF
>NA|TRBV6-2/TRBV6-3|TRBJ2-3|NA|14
TGTGCCAGCAGTTTCCGAGGAGCCACAGATACGCAGTATTTT
CASSFRGATDTQYF
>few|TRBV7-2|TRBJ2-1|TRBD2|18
TGTGCCAGCAGTTATGCGCCGTTAACTAGCGGACAAAACAATGAGCAGTTCTTC
CASSYAPLTSGQNNEQFF
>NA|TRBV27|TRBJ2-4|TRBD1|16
TGTGCCAGCAGCACAAACGGACAGGGGGCCAAAAACATTCAGTACTTC
CASSTNGQGAKNIQYF
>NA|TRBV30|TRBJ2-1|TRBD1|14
TGTGCCTGGAGTGTAGGGGACAGGTACAATGAGCAGTTCTTC
CAWSVGDRYNEQFF
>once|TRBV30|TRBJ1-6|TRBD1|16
TGTGCCTGGAGTGTAGGGGGCATCTCCTATAATTCACCCCTCCACTTT
CAWSVGGISYNSPLHF
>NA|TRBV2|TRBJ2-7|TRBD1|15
TGTGCCAGCACTTCTCTCAGGACAGGTTCCTACGAGCAGTACTTC
CASTSLRTGSYEQYF
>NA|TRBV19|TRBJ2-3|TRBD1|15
TGTGCCAGTAACCCCCGGGACAGGGGGTCAGATACGCAGTATTTT
CASNPRDRGSDTQYF
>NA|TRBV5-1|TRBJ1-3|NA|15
TGCGCCAGCAGCTTCTCGGGGGGCAGTGGAAACACCATATATTTT
CASSFSGGSGNTIYF
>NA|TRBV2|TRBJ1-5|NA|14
TGTGCCAGCAGTGAAACAGGGATGGTTCAGCCCCAGCATTTT
CASSETGMVQPQHF
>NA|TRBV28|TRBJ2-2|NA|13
TGTGCCAGCAGTTTAAAGGGGTTCGGGGAGCTGTTTTTT
CASSLKGFGELFF
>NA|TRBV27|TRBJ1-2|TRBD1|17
TGTGCCAGCAGCTACTCGGGACAGGACTCTGTGTTCGGTGGCTACACCTTC
CASSYSGQDSVFGGYTF
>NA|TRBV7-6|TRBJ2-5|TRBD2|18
TGTGCCAGCAGCCCCTGGAGGACTAGCGGGAGGCCGAAAGAGACCCAGTACTTC
CASSPWRTSGRPKETQYF
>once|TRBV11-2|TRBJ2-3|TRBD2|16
TGTGCCAGCAGCTTCCTTAGCGGGAGAGTGGCAGATACGCAGTATTTT
CASSFLSGRVADTQYF
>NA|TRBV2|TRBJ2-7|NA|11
TGTGCCAGTGGGTTAGCGGTCTCGCAGTACTTC
CASGLAVSQYF
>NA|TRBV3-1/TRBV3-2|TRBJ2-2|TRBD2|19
TGTGCCAGCAGCCTAAGGGGCGGTAGCGGGAGAGGTGTTGGCGGGGAGCTGTTTTTT
CASSLRGGSGRGVGGELFF
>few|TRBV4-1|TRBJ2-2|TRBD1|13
TGCGCCAGCAGCCTGACAGGGGCCGGGGAGCTGTTTTTT
CASSLTGAGELFF
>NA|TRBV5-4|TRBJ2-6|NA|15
TGTGCCAGCAGCTTGGGACAGCCCGGGGCCAACGTCCTGACTTTC
CASSLGQPGANVLTF
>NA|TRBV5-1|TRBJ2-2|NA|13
TGCGCCAGCAGCGTACAGGGTGACGGGGAGCTGTTTTTT
CASSVQGDGELFF
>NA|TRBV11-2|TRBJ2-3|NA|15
TGTGCCAGCAGCCTCCTCGGCGGAAAAACAGATACGCAGTATTTT
CASSLLGGKTDTQYF
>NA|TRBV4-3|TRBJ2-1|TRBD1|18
TGCGCCAGCAGCCAAGTGGGATCCCGGGACAGGGGCTACAATGAGCAGTTCTTC
CASSQVGSRDRGYNEQFF
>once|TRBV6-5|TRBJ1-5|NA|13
TGTGCCACCAAGTTCGCGGGAAATCAGCCCCAGCATTTT
CATKFAGNQPQHF
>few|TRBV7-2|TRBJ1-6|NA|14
TGTGCCAGCAGCATTACAGGGTTTAATTCACCCCTCCACTTT
CASSITGFNSPLHF
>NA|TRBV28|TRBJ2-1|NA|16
TGTGCCAGCCCACCAAATCGGGACAACCTCTACAATGAGCAGTTCTTC
CASPPNRDNLYNEQFF
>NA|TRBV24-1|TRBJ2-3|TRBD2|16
TGTGCCACCAGTGACCCTCAGCGGGACGGCACAGATACGCAGTATTTT
CATSDPQRDGTDTQYF
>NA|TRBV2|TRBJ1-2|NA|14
TGTGCCAGCACCAGGGGTACAGTTAACTATGGCTACACCTTC
CASTRGTVNYGYTF
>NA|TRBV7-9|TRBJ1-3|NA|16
TGTGCCAGCAGCCCTCATTGGACGGGATCTGGAAACACCATATATTTT
CASSPHWTGSGNTIYF
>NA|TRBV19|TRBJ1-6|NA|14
TGTGCCAGTAGTATGGGCGGTCTAGCTTCACCCCTCCACTTT
CASSMGGLASPLHF
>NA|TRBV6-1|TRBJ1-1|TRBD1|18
TGTGCCAGCAGTGCGCCAGGGGACAGCACCCGGTGGGGCACTGAAGCTTTCTTT
CASSAPGDSTRWGTEAFF
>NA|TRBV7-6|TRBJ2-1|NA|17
TGTGCCAGCAGCTTAGCCCCGATAGCGGTACTATACAATGAGCAGTTCTTC
CASSLAPIAVLYNEQFF